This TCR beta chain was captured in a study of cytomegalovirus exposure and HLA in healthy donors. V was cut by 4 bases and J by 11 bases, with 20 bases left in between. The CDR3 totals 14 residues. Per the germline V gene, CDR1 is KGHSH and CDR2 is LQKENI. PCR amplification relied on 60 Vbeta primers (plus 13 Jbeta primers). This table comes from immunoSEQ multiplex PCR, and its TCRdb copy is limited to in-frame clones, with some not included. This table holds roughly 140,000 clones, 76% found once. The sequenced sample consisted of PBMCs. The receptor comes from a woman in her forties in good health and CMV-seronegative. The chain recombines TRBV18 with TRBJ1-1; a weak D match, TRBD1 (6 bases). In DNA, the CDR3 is TGTGCCAGCTCACTCAGCGGACAGAGTACCGCGGCTTTCTTT. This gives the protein CASSLSGQSTAAFF. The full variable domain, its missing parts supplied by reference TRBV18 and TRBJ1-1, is NAGVMQNPRHLVRRRGQEARLRCSPMKGHSHVYWYRQLPEEGLKFMVYLQKENIIDESGMPKERFSAEFPKEGPSILRIQQVVRGDSAAYFCASSLSGQSTAAFFGQGTRLTVV.